Detailed here is one TCR beta chain. As yet, its antigen is unknown. This sample was included in a study of cytomegalovirus exposure and HLA in healthy donors. Whole-study context: An early release of data contained about 85 million unique TCRs, which came from HLA-typed donors. Study-wide points: In a later analysis, productive TCRs from donors in an Asian-associated ancestry cluster reportedly carried fewer N-insertions than the cohort mean. In vitro testing confirmed a few CMV-associated chains as specific for CMV antigens. CMV serostatus stood as the only immune exposure information on hand.

60 Vbeta and 13 Jbeta primers were used in PCR. TCRdb's table, derived via immunoSEQ multiplex PCR, lists solely in-frame clones and lacks some. This table holds roughly 100,000 clones. The V gene end was trimmed by 8 bases and the J gene end by 8 bases; junction bases not matched to a gene: 3. Germline V gene data show CDR1 as SGHAT and CDR2 as FQNNGV. The CDR3 has 12 amino acids. Sequenced: PBMCs. The rearrangement uses TRBV11-2 and TRBJ2-1, with 10 bases matching TRBD2. This sequence originates from a man in his forties or fifties in good health and CMV-seronegative. The CDR3 sequence: CASALAGDEQFF. The CDR3 nucleotides read TGTGCCAGCGCTCTAGCGGGAGATGAGCAGTTCTTC.